This T cell receptor beta chain is drawn from a study of cytomegalovirus exposure and HLA in healthy donors. PCR primers comprised 60 Vbeta and 13 Jbeta primers. The repertoire was sequenced with immunoSEQ multiplex PCR; TCRdb's copy has only in-frame clones and lacks some. The sample contains around 210,000 clones, around 80% of which appear only once. This CDR3 has 14 residues. Germline V lookup: CDR1 LGHNA, CDR2 YNFKEQ. The germline V and J ends were trimmed by 5 bases and 2 bases, with 11 bases remaining between them. This clonotype was sampled from a boy aged 10-17 years in good health and CMV-seronegative. The sample consisted of PBMCs. The rearrangement uses TRBV4-2 and TRBJ2-3; tentatively, D is TRBD2 (6 bases). CDR3 residues: CASSRRGATDTQYF. CDR3 nucleotides: TGTGCCAGCAGCAGGAGGGGAGCCACAGATACGCAGTATTTT.